The 22 T cell receptor beta chains presented below share a single source sample, sequenced in a study of control samples from healthy donors and cancer patients. Assay used: immunoSEQ multiplex PCR; TCRdb lists only in-frame clones, some missing. The sample shows some 120,000 clones, just under 95% of them seen only once. Material for sequencing was blood. These receptors came from a man aged 25-45 years in good health.

This clone was recorded only once. V and J are TRBV29-1 and TRBJ1-1; TRBD1 is a possible D gene (5 bases). The CDR3 has 13 amino acids. The V gene's germline CDR1 is SQVTM and CDR2 ANQGSEA. V lost 5 bases, J lost 7 bases, and 17 bases lay in between. The DNA of the CDR3 is TGCAGCGTTCCTACCGCCTGGGGCATTGAAGCTTTCTTT. Protein sequence: CSVPTAWGIEAFF. The full variable domain, rest sourced from reference TRBV29-1 and TRBJ1-1, is SAVISQKPSRDICQRGTSLTIQCQVDSQVTMMFWYRQQPGQSLTLIATANQGSEATYESGFVIDKFPISRPNLTFSTLTVSNMSPEDSSIYLCSVPTAWGIEAFFGQGTRLTVV.

The chain employs TRBV19 and TRBJ2-5, with D possibly being TRBD2 (6 bases). The CDR3 is made up of 16 amino acids. Germline CDR1 and CDR2: LNHDA and SQIVND (reference sequence). Trimming removed 3 bases at V and 5 bases at J, with 19 bases between. In DNA, the CDR3 is TGTGCCAGTAGTATTGCCGCGGGGACCACGCGCGAGACCCAGTACTTC. The encoded protein is CASSIAAGTTRETQYF. Full variable domain (missing parts from reference TRBV19 and TRBJ2-5): DGGITQSPKYLFRKEGQNVTLSCEQNLNHDAMYWYRQDPGQGLRLIYYSQIVNDFQKGDIAEGYSVSREKKESFPLTVTSAQKNPTAFYLCASSIAAGTTRETQYFGPGTRLLVL.

Worth noting for this clone: Other DNA sequences in this specimen translate into the identical CDR3. This chain links TRBV27 with TRBJ2-2; TRBD1 aligns across 8 bases. The length of the CDR3 is 15 residues. Trimming removed 3 bases from V and 4 bases from J; junction bases left unmatched: 4. The germline V gene has CDR1 MNHEY and CDR2 SMNVEV (reference sequence). CDR3 in DNA: TGTGCCAGCAGTTTTGGGACAGGAGCCACCGGGGAGCTGTTTTTT. Translated, it gives CASSFGTGATGELFF.

The rearrangement uses TRBV12-3 or TRBV12-4 and TRBJ1-1; the D is unclear. The CDR3 is 13 residues long. V dropped 4 bases and J dropped 4 bases, with 10 bases sitting between them. The CDR3 reads CASSSGLSTEAFF. In DNA form, the CDR3 reads TGTGCCAGCAGTTCCGGTCTGAGCACTGAAGCTTTCTTT.

About this clone: The junction departs from germline at one end; a sequencing error may be responsible. The chain combines TRBV4-1 with TRBJ1-5, with TRBD1 matching 8 bases. The CDR3 is made up of 14 amino acids. CDR1 MGHRA and CDR2 YSYEKL come from the germline V gene. The CDR3 sequence is CASSPDREGQPRHF. The CDR3 DNA sequence: TGCGCCAGCAGCCCGGACAGGGAGGGTCAGCCCCGGCATTTT.

The CDR3 DNA follows: TGCAGCGTTGAGGGAGCGGGGGGGGCCGAGACCCAGTACTTC. This translates into CSVEGAGGAETQYF. V usage is TRBV29-1 and J usage is TRBJ2-5, with 10 nucleotides matching TRBD2. Germline V gene data show CDR1 as SQVTM and CDR2 as ANQGSEA. After removal of 3 bases from V and 5 bases from J, the junction contained 6 bases not matched to a gene. CDR3 size: 14 residues.

The chain uses TRBV30 and TRBJ1-4, with TRBD1 matching over 9 bases. Germline V gives CDR1 GTSNPN, CDR2 SVGIG (reference sequence). V lost 4 bases to trimming and J lost 6 bases; unmatched junction nucleotides: 9. The CDR3 has 15 residues. CDR3 sequence: CAWKVDRGFHEKLFF. The CDR3 DNA is TGTGCCTGGAAAGTCGACAGGGGGTTCCATGAAAAACTGTTTTTT.

The rearrangement joins TRBV5-4 to TRBJ1-2; D possibly corresponds to TRBD1 (6 bases). V was trimmed by 4 bases and J by 2 bases, leaving 9 bases between them. CDR1 and CDR2 (germline): SGHNT, YYREEE (reference sequence). This CDR3 has 13 residues. The CDR3 protein is CASSRDRNYGYTF. The CDR3 nucleotides read TGTGCCAGCAGCCGTGACAGGAACTATGGCTACACCTTC.

The rearrangement joins TRBV5-4 to TRBJ2-5, with D unresolved. Germline CDR1 SGHNT, CDR2 YYREEE (reference sequence). This CDR3 is built from 13 residues. V dropped 4 bases and J dropped 2 bases, with 9 bases sitting between them. DNA for the CDR3: TGTGCCAGCAGCCTAGACCAACAAGAGACCCAGTACTTC. It codes for CASSLDQQETQYF.

V gene TRBV6-5 combines with J gene TRBJ2-5, with unresolved D. The germline V gene encodes CDR1 MNHEY and CDR2 SVGAGI. The CDR3 sequence is 14 residues long. Trimming took 6 bases from V and 1 from J, leaving 12 bases between them. The CDR3 DNA reads TGTGCCAGCAGCCGAACTGGGCTCCAAGAGACCCAGTACTTC. The encoded protein is CASSRTGLQETQYF.

The chain uses TRBV6-1 and TRBJ1-1; 9 positions agree with TRBD1. Per germline, CDR1 MNHNS and CDR2 SASEGT. The CDR3 has 20 amino acids. V gave up 4 bases and J gave up 2 bases; unmatched junction bases: 20. The CDR3 sequence is CASSVTGTGNIHARNTEAFF. For the CDR3, the DNA is TGTGCCAGCAGTGTTACCGGGACAGGGAACATCCACGCCAGAAACACTGAAGCTTTCTTT.

The V call is TRBV7-2, the J call TRBJ2-3; TRBD2 matches 11 bases. Germline loops: CDR1 SGHTA, CDR2 FQGNSA. Trimming at V came to 5 bases and at J to 1 base, leaving 5 bases not matched to a gene. This CDR3 region has 16 residues. CDR3 DNA: TGTGCCAGCAGCGCGATACTAGCGGGGGGCACAGATACGCAGTATTTT. It is translated as CASSAILAGGTDTQYF.

The genes are TRBV19 and TRBJ1-5, with D tentatively TRBD1 (5 bases). Between the trimmed V and J ends, which lost 7 bases and 6 bases, there was a span of 22 bases. The CDR3 sequence is 16 residues long. Looked up from germline, CDR1 is LNHDA and CDR2 is SQIVND (reference sequence). Here the CDR3 DNA reads TGTGCCAGTAATAAGGTCACAGACCTAGGGGCTCAGCCCCAGCATTTT. Translation: CASNKVTDLGAQPQHF.

The chain uses TRBV28 and TRBJ2-1, with 10 bases aligning to TRBD2. This CDR3 is 16 amino acids long. V was clipped by 5 bases and J by 8 bases; unmatched bases: 12. From germline, CDR1 is MDHEN and CDR2 SYDVKM. For the CDR3, the DNA is TGTGCCAGCAGTCAGATAGGAGCGGGGGGGGGCCATGAGCAGTTCTTC. Protein sequence: CASSQIGAGGGHEQFF.

CDR3 in amino acids: CAWSVGSLNYGYTF. The CDR3 coding sequence is TGTGCCTGGAGTGTGGGGTCTCTTAACTATGGCTACACCTTC. The chain has TRBV30 and TRBJ1-2; D unclear. In germline, CDR1 is GTSNPN, CDR2 SVGIG (reference sequence). The V end lost 0 bases, the J end lost 1 base, and 9 bases lay between the germline ends. The CDR3 runs to 14 residues.

This sequence joins TRBV30 and TRBJ2-7; 9 bases are shared with TRBD1. This CDR3 comprises 14 residues. Trimming cost V 1 base and J 2 bases; bases outside gene matches: 3. Germline V gene sequence: CDR1 GTSNPN, CDR2 SVGIG (reference sequence). CDR3 nucleotide sequence: TGTGCCTGGAGTGAGGACAGGGGACCCTACGAGCAGTACTTC. Amino acid sequence: CAWSEDRGPYEQYF.

This clone was detected once. The chain joins TRBV11-2 to TRBJ2-7; D call uncertain. V lost 4 bases and J lost 6, with 19 bases in between. This CDR3 is 15 amino acids long. Germline assignment: CDR1 SGHAT and CDR2 FQNNGV. CDR3 residues: CASSSTWTASGEQYF. The DNA for the CDR3 is TGTGCCAGCAGCTCAACCTGGACGGCTTCCGGCGAGCAGTACTTC.

The V call is TRBV11-2, the J call TRBJ2-7; 8 bases agree with TRBD2. The germline CDR1 and CDR2 sequences are SGHAT and FQNNGV. The CDR3 has 18 residues. V trimming: 2 bases; J trimming: 3 bases; junction bases outside the gene matches: 15. The CDR3 spells CASSLLNGVAGFDYEQYF. Here the CDR3 DNA reads TGTGCCAGCAGCTTATTAAATGGAGTAGCGGGGTTCGACTACGAGCAGTACTTC. The complete variable domain, with remaining parts taken from reference TRBV11-2 and TRBJ2-7, reads EAGVAQSPRYKIIEKRQSVAFWCNPISGHATLYWYQQILGQGPKLLIQFQNNGVVDDSQLPKDRFSAERLKGVDSTLKIQPAKLEDSAVYLCASSLLNGVAGFDYEQYFGPGTRLTVT.

This rearrangement joins TRBV12-3 or TRBV12-4 to TRBJ2-5, with D unclear. Trimming took 7 bases from V and 7 from J, leaving 16 bases between them. The CDR3 is 13 residues long. CDR3 nucleotides: TGTGCCAGCAACCTGGATACAAGAGGGACCCAGTACTTC. This gives the protein CASNLDTRGTQYF.

This chain joins TRBV29-1 and TRBJ1-4; D call uncertain. Germline V gene sequence: CDR1 SQVTM, CDR2 ANQGSEA. The CDR3 is made up of 12 amino acids. The V and J ends lost 5 bases and 10 bases respectively, with 14 bases between them. This CDR3 reads CSVTPTGGKLFF. The CDR3 DNA follows: TGCAGCGTTACTCCCACGGGCGGAAAACTGTTTTTT.

The chain carries TRBV7-2 and TRBJ1-6; tentative D call: TRBD1 (6 bases). Trimming shortened V by 1 base and J by 13 bases, and 14 bases separated the two germline ends. The germline V gene encodes CDR1 SGHTA and CDR2 FQGNSA. The CDR3 is made up of 14 amino acids. CDR3 sequence reads: CASSLDFQGSPLHF. The CDR3 DNA is TGTGCCAGCAGCTTAGACTTTCAGGGGAGCCCCCTCCACTTT.

This chain uses TRBV7-3 with TRBJ2-3; D is perhaps TRBD1 (5 bases). The germline V gene encodes CDR1 SGHTA and CDR2 FQGTGA. CDR3 length equals 15 residues. Trimming pared 4 bases from V and 1 base from J, leaving 12 bases between. The CDR3 reads CASSYDGHRTDTQYF. As DNA, the CDR3 is TGTGCCAGCAGCTATGATGGACATCGCACAGATACGCAGTATTTT.